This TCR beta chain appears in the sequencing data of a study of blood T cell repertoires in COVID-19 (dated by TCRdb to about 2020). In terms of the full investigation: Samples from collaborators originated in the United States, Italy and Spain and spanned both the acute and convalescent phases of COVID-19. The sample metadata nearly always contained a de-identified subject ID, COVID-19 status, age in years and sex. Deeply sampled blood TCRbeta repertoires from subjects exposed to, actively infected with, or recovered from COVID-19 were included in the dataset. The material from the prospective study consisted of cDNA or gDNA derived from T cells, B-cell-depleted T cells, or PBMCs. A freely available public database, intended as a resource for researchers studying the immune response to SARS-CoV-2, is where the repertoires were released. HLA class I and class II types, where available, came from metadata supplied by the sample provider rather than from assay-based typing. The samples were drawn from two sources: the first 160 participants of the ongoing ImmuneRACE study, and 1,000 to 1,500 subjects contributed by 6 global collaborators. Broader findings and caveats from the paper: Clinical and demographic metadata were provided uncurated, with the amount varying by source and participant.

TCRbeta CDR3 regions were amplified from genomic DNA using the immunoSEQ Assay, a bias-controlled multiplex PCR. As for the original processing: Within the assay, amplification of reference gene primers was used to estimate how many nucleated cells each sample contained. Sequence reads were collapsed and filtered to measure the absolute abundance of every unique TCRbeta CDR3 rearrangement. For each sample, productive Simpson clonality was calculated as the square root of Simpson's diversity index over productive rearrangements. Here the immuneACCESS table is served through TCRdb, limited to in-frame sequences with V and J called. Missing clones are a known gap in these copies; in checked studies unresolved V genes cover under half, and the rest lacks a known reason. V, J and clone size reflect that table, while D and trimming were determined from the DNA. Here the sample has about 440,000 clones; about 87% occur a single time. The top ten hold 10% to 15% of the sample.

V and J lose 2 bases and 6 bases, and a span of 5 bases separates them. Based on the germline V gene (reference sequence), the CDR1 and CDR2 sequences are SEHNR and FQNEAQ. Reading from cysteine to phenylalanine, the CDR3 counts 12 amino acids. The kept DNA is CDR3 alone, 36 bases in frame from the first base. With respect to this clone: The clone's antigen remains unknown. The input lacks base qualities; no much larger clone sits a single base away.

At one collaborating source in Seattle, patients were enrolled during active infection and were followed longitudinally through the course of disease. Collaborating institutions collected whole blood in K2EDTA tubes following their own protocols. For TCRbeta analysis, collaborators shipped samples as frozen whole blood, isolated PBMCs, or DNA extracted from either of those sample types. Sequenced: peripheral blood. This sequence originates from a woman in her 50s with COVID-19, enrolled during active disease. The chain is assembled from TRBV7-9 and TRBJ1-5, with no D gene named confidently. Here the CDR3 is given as CASSLNGQPQHF. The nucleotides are TGTGCCAGCAGCTTAAACGGTCAGCCCCAGCATTTT.